This T cell receptor (beta chain) emerged from a study of blood T cell repertoires in COVID-19 (dated by TCRdb to between 2020 and 2021). Regarding the study in general: The collaborator samples originated in the United States, Italy and Spain and spanned the acute and convalescent phases of COVID-19. The material from the prospective study consisted of cDNA or gDNA derived from T cells, B-cell-depleted T cells, or PBMCs. The dataset comprised deeply sampled blood TCRbeta repertoires from subjects exposed to, actively infected with, or recovered from COVID-19. The repertoires were made available in a free public database intended to serve as a resource for research on the immune response to SARS-CoV-2. The samples were drawn from two sources: the first 160 participants of the ongoing ImmuneRACE study, and 1,254 subjects contributed by 6 global collaborators. A de-identified subject ID, COVID-19 status, age in years and sex were almost always included in the sample metadata. Where available, HLA class I and class II types were obtained from metadata supplied by the sample provider rather than from assay-based typing.

Turning to this clone: Its antigen is not yet known. No much larger clone is present one base from it, and per-base qualities are unavailable.

After removal of 0 bases from V and 1 base from J, the junction retains 10 bases not matched to a gene. Measured from the cysteine to the phenylalanine, the CDR3 is 18 residues long. Only the CDR3 region is kept as DNA, spanning 54 bases read in frame from base 1. Via the germline V gene (reference sequence), CDR1 is SGHNT and CDR2 YYREEE. Collaborating institutions collected whole blood in K2EDTA tubes following their own protocols. For TCRbeta analysis, collaborators shipped samples as frozen whole blood, isolated PBMCs, or DNA extracted from either of those sample types. Findings and caveats that apply to the study as a whole: How much clinical and demographic metadata was included differed by source and by participant, and the metadata was provided uncurated.

TCRbeta CDR3 regions were amplified from genomic DNA using the immunoSEQ Assay, a bias-controlled multiplex PCR. As for how the authors treated the data: The number of nucleated cells in each sample was estimated by amplification of reference gene primers within the assay. To quantify the absolute abundance of each unique TCRbeta CDR3 rearrangement, sequence reads were collapsed and filtered. For each sample, productive Simpson clonality was calculated as the square root of Simpson's diversity index over productive rearrangements. TCRdb limited this immuneACCESS table to in-frame rearrangements with V and J called. A share of clones is missing; checked studies link under half to unresolved V genes, and the rest is unexplained. V and J calls and clone size come straight from that table; D and trimming were deduced from the DNA. In this sample the table shows approximately 210,000 clones, 75% to 90% of which occur a single time. Of the sample, under 3% falls within the top ten clones.

Sequences were obtained from peripheral blood. This receptor chain uses TRBV5-4 and TRBJ2-1; 7 central bases correspond to TRBD1. This TCR derives from a woman in her seventies with active or convalescent COVID-19. The sequence in DNA is TGTGCCAGCAGCTTGGGGGACCTAAGGGGGCCATCCTACAATGAGCAGTTCTTC. This encodes CASSLGDLRGPSYNEQFF. Joined to the reference TRBV5-4 and TRBJ2-1 proteins, this CDR3 gives the full variable domain: ETGVTQSPTHLIKTRGQQVTLRCSSQSGHNTVSWYQQALGQGPQFIFQYYREEENGRGNFPPRFSGLQFPNYSSELNVNALELDDSALYLCASSLGDLRGPSYNEQFFGPGTRLTVL.